A single sample gave rise to the 17 T cell receptor beta chains below, sequenced in a study of shared clonotypes between healthy human individuals. Generated by immunoSEQ multiplex PCR, the TCRdb table keeps only in-frame clones and is missing some. The sample has 490,000 or so clones; approximately 80% are singletons. The sample consisted of PBMCs. The receptor set was obtained from a woman in her forties in good health. Some clones in this sample may be carry-over from other donors' samples.

The chain recombines TRBV6-1 with TRBJ2-7; the D gene could be TRBD1 or TRBD2 (5 bases each). Trimming stripped 4 bases from V and 6 bases from J, with 7 bases between. Germline CDR1 MNHNS, CDR2 SASEGT. The CDR3 is made up of 11 amino acids. For the CDR3, the DNA is TGTGCCAGCAGTGCCGGGACCGAGCAGTACTTC. This encodes CASSAGTEQYF.

V is TRBV27 and J is TRBJ2-5, with 8 bases that match TRBD2. The closer fit of TRBJ2-7 to the DNA end suggests the J call may be wrong. CDR1 MNHEY and CDR2 SMNVEV come from the germline V gene (reference sequence). The CDR3 covers 15 residues. CDR3 region: CASSRRPGLAYEQYF. Written as DNA, the CDR3 is TGTGCCAGCAGCCGACGACCGGGACTAGCCTACGAGCAGTACTTC.

The gene calls are TRBV7-2 and TRBJ1-5; the D gene is possibly TRBD1 (6 bases). The germline V gene encodes CDR1 SGHTA and CDR2 FQGNSA. Trimming took off 1 base at V and 6 bases at J, with 13 bases between the two ends. The CDR3 sequence is 15 residues long. CDR3 in amino acids: CASSLVGGLGQPQHF. For the CDR3, the DNA is TGTGCCAGCAGCTTAGTAGGGGGTCTAGGTCAGCCCCAGCATTTT.

The chain carries TRBV6-1 and TRBJ1-2; 7 nucleotides match TRBD1. The CDR3 contains 16 residues. Germline V lookup: CDR1 MNHNS, CDR2 SASEGT. V gave up 4 bases and J gave up 4 bases; unmatched junction bases: 12. CDR3 nucleotide sequence: TGTGCCAGCAGTGTCGGGACAGCCCCTAGAGGCTATGGCTACACCTTC. Translating gives CASSVGTAPRGYGYTF.

This chain links TRBV7-8 with TRBJ2-1; TRBD2 aligns across 8 bases. The CDR3 runs to 17 residues. With 5 bases clipped from V and 8 bases from J, the junction kept 17 bases outside the gene matches. Germline lookup yields CDR1 SGHVS and CDR2 FQNEAQ. The CDR3 loop reads CASSPRTSSFSFDEQFF. The CDR3 nucleotides are TGTGCCAGCAGCCCCCGGACTAGCTCGTTTTCGTTCGATGAGCAGTTCTTC.

V is TRBV5-1 and J is TRBJ2-3, with 7 bases lining up with TRBD2. The CDR3 sequence is 15 residues long. Germline CDR1 reads SGHRS; CDR2 reads YFSETQ. Trimming took 4 bases from V and 4 from J; bases not matched to a gene: 9. The CDR3 reads CASSPAGKPADTQYF. CDR3 nucleotides: TGCGCCAGCAGCCCAGCGGGGAAACCGGCAGATACGCAGTATTTT.

CDR3 nucleotide sequence: TGTGCCAGCAGTTACGCCACGGGACAGGCCTATGGCTACACCTTC. Translated, it gives CASSYATGQAYGYTF. The genes are TRBV28 and TRBJ1-2; 8 bases match TRBD1. This CDR3 spans 15 amino acids. Germline values: CDR1 MDHEN, CDR2 SYDVKM. With 4 bases clipped from V and 4 bases from J, the junction kept 8 bases outside the gene matches.

This chain links TRBV5-5 with TRBJ2-5; D might be TRBD1 (6 bases). The CDR3 is made up of 14 amino acids. The germline V gene encodes CDR1 SGHKS and CDR2 YYEKEE (reference sequence). The germline V and J ends were trimmed by 0 bases and 5 bases, with 11 bases remaining between them. The CDR3 region is CASSLGGQRETQYF. CDR3 nucleotides: TGTGCCAGCAGCTTGGGGGGGCAACGGGAGACCCAGTACTTC.

V and J are TRBV27 and TRBJ2-3; D possibly corresponds to TRBD2 (6 bases). Trimming shortened V by 4 bases and J by 4 bases, and 18 bases separated the two germline ends. The CDR3 is 16 amino acids. Germline V gene sequence: CDR1 MNHEY, CDR2 SMNVEV (reference sequence). The CDR3 reads CASSWEDGPIPDTQYF. In DNA, the CDR3 is TGTGCCAGCAGTTGGGAGGACGGACCTATCCCAGATACGCAGTATTTT.

A single count supports this clone. The chain is built from TRBV6-5 and TRBJ2-7; TRBD2 agrees at 8 bases. The CDR3 extends over 16 amino acids. CDR1 is MNHEY, CDR2 SVGAGI, per germline. Trimming took 0 bases from V and 4 from J; bases not matched to a gene: 8. CDR3 loop: CASSYSSAGGLYEQYF. The CDR3 DNA sequence: TGTGCCAGCAGTTACTCGAGCGCGGGAGGATTGTACGAGCAGTACTTC.

V gene TRBV6-5 combines with J gene TRBJ2-1; 8 positions match TRBD1. V lost 7 bases to trimming and J lost 4 bases; unmatched junction nucleotides: 6. The CDR3 is 14 residues long. CDR1 is MNHEY, CDR2 SVGAGI, per germline. This CDR3 is CASTTGTGYNEQFF. CDR3 sequence (DNA): TGTGCCAGCACCACGGGGACAGGATACAATGAGCAGTTCTTC.

This chain uses TRBV4-1 with TRBJ1-1, with no clear D. Germline V lookup: CDR1 MGHRA, CDR2 YSYEKL. The CDR3 length is 16 residues. V was clipped by 1 base and J by 0 bases, with 12 bases between them. Written as DNA, the CDR3 is TGCGCCAGCAGCCAAGGTGCGGCAGGTTTGAACACTGAAGCTTTCTTT. It specifies CASSQGAAGLNTEAFF.

This chain connects TRBV7-2 to TRBJ2-5, with 8 bases that match TRBD2. The germline CDR1 and CDR2 sequences are SGHTA and FQGNSA. This CDR3 region has 14 residues. Trimming removed 5 bases from V and 1 base from J; junction bases left unmatched: 3. This CDR3 is CASSRRGGQETQYF. DNA of the CDR3: TGTGCCAGCAGCCGTCGGGGGGGCCAAGAGACCCAGTACTTC.

The chain joins TRBV15 to TRBJ1-4; TRBD1 might be the D (5 bases). The V end was cut by 6 bases, the J end by 4 bases, with 9 bases between. The germline gives CDR1 LNHNV, CDR2 YYDKDF (reference sequence). The CDR3 is 13 residues long. CDR3 region: CATSGGYNEKLFF. The CDR3 coding sequence is TGTGCCACCAGTGGGGGTTATAATGAAAAACTGTTTTTT. Drawing the rest from reference TRBV15 and TRBJ1-4, the complete variable domain is DAMVIQNPRYQVTQFGKPVTLSCSQTLNHNVMYWYQQKSSQAPKLLFHYYDKDFNNEADTPDNFQSRRPNTSFCFLDIRSPGLGDTAMYLCATSGGYNEKLFFGSGTQLSVL.

This chain joins TRBV4-2 and TRBJ1-2, with 8 bases fitting TRBD1. Germline values: CDR1 LGHNA, CDR2 YNFKEQ. This CDR3 is 14 amino acids long. J gave up 6 bases and V 3 bases, and 6 bases lay outside the gene matches. CDR3 loop: CASSQRGQGNGYTF. CDR3 sequence (DNA): TGTGCCAGCAGCCAGAGAGGACAGGGTAATGGCTACACCTTC.

The chain uses TRBV7-9 and TRBJ2-3; 11 nucleotides agree with TRBD2. The germline gives CDR1 SEHNR, CDR2 FQNEAQ (reference sequence). The length of the CDR3 is 17 residues. V was clipped by 4 bases and J by 0 bases; unmatched bases: 6. The CDR3 DNA reads as TGTGCCAGCAGCTGGGGACTAGCGGCCTCTAGCACAGATACGCAGTATTTT. As protein: CASSWGLAASSTDTQYF.

The table lists this clone with a few counts. The chain uses TRBV11-2 and TRBJ2-5; 14 bases are a match to TRBD2. The CDR3 totals 16 residues. Germline CDR1 is SGHAT and CDR2 is FQNNGV. J was trimmed by 2 bases and V by 5 bases; bases with no gene match: 4. The CDR3 region is CASSPRLAGGQETQYF. CDR3 DNA: TGTGCCAGCAGCCCGCGACTAGCGGGAGGGCAAGAGACCCAGTACTTC.